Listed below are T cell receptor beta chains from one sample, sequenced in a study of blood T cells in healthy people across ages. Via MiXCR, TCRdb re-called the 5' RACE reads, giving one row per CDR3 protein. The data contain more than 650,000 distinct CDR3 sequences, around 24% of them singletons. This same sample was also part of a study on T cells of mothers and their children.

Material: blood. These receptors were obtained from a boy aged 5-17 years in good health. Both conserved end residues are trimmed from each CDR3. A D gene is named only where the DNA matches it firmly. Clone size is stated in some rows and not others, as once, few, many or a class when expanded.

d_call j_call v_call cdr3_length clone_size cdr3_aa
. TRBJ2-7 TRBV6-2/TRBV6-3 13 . ASSWDMKSSYEQY
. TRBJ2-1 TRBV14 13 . ASSQFRGPQNEQF
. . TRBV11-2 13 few ASSKRDMRQETQY
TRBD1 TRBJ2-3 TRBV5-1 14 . ASSLMDRGETDTQY
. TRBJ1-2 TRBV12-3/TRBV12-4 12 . ASTLTLSGYGYT
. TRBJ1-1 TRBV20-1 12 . SARDATRNTEAF
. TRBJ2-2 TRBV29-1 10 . SVDLWTGELF
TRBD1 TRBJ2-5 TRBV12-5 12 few ASGLEPPTGGQY
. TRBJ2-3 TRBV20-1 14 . SARSLYHDSTDTQY
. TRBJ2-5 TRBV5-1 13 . ASSPTRGARETQY
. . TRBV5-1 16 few ASSLDPPLRGAWYEQY
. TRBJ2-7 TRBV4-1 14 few ASSQDLRERTYEQY